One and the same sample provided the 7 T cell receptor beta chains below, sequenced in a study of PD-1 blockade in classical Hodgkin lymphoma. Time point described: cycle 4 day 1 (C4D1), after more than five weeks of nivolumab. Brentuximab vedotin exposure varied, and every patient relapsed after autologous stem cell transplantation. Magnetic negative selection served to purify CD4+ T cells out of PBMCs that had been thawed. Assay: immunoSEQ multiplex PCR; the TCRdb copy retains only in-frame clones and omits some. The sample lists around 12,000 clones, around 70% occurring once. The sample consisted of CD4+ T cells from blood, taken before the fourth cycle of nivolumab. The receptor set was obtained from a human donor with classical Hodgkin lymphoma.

The CDR3 loop reads CASSLRAGTAGFEAFF. CDR3 nucleotide sequence: TGCGCCAGCAGCTTAAGGGCCGGGACAGCCGGATTTGAAGCTTTCTTT. The V gene is TRBV5-1, the J gene TRBJ1-1, with 7 bases aligning to TRBD1. Germline loops: CDR1 SGHRS, CDR2 YFSETQ. The junction had 14 bases not matched to a gene; V was cut back by 2 bases and J by 7 bases. The length of the CDR3 is 16 residues.

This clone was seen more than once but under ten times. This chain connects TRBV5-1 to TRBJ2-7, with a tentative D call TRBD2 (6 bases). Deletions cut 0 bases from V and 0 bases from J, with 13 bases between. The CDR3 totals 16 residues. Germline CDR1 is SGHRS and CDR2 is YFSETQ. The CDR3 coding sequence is TGCGCCAGCAGCTTGGACCCTAGCGCCAGCTCCTACGAGCAGTACTTC. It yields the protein CASSLDPSASSYEQYF.

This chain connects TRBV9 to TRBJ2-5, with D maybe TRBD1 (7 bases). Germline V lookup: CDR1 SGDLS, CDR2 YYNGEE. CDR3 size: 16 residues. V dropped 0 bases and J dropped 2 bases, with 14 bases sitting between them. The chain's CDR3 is CASSVGNRGGQETQYF. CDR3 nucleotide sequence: TGTGCCAGCAGCGTAGGGAACAGGGGAGGACAAGAGACCCAGTACTTC.

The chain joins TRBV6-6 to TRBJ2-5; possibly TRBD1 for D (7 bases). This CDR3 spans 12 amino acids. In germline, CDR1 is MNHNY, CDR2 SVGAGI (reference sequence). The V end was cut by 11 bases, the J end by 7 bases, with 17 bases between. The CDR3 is CAVWQGGLTQYF. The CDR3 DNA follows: TGTGCCGTCTGGCAGGGGGGTCTGACCCAGTACTTC.

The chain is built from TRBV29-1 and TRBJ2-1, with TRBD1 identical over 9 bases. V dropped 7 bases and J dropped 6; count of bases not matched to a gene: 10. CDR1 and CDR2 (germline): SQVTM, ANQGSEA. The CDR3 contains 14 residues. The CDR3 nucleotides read TGCAGCGGGGGGAACAGGGGGCGTTTCAATGAGCAGTTCTTC. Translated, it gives CSGGNRGRFNEQFF.

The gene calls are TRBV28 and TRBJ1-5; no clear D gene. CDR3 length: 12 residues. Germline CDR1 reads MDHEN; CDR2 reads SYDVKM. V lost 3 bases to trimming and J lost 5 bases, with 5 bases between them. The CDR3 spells CASSFTYQPQHF. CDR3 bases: TGTGCCAGCAGTTTCACTTATCAGCCCCAGCATTTT.

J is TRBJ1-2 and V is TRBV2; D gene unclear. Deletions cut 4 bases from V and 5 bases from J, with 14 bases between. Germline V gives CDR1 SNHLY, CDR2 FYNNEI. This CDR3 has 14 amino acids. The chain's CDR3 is CASSVVERSYGYTF. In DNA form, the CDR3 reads TGTGCCAGCAGTGTAGTGGAGAGATCGTATGGCTACACCTTC.